This entry is about one T cell receptor beta chain. Its specific antigen is unknown. No base qualities exist here, and no much larger clone lies one base off it. This sample is drawn from a study of blood T cells in healthy people across ages (dated by TCRdb to the mid-2010s). Concerning the study at large: In model experiments, roughly one uniquely barcoded TCR beta cDNA molecule per two T cells was captured by template switching. Four age groups were formed from the donors: young (average approximately 15 years), middle-aged (approximately 40), aged (under 70) and long-lived (more than 75). The study measured age-related changes in TCR beta repertoire diversity using deep sequencing normalized with unique cDNA molecular identifiers. To avoid experimental bias, donors of different ages were randomly spread across the sequencing lanes. For two donors (one aged 18 to 29 and one aged 80 or older), the study analyzed two additional independent replicas of 1 million unique cDNA reads from the same blood draw. On the study overall, not on this receptor specifically: The percentage of naive T cells measured by flow cytometry correlated strongly with observed TCR beta diversity. Compared with the aged group, the long-lived group had more naive CD4+ T cells, fewer expanded clones and increased TCR diversity, a pattern suggesting age selection. Observed TCR beta diversity per million T cells fell roughly linearly with age, and a significant reduction was already apparent by age around 40. Because the CMV infection status of the donors was unknown, age-related changes in expanded clonotypes may potentially have been confounded. Conclusive comparison of naive and antigen-experienced compartments was prevented by the profiling of bulk unsorted PBMCs. Estimates of total diversity based on one million sequenced T cells were considered lower bounds and underestimates.

The donors were roughly 39 Caucasian individuals from Russia, aged about 6 to 95 years, who were systemically healthy. Each donor gave around 9.9 milliliters of peripheral blood, collected into EDTA-treated Vacutainer tubes. Ficoll-Paque density-gradient centrifugation was used to isolate PBMCs, with at least 6 million obtained per sample. Total RNA, at least 5 micrograms per sample, was extracted from PBMCs with Trizol reagent. For every donor, an aliquot of PBMCs went through flow cytometry to measure the percentages of naive CD45RAhigh/CD27high T cells. CDR1 and CDR2 are drawn from the germline V gene: SGHVS, FQNEAQ. The CDR3 has 16 amino acids, counting the end cysteine and phenylalanine. Left in the record is the CDR3 DNA by itself, 48 bases read in frame from the first base. Cut back by 3 bases and 0 bases, the V and J ends lie 12 bases apart. Library preparation was by 5' RACE. TCRdb shows the sequencer as Illumina HiSeq 2500. A second PCR of roughly 6 to 11 cycles was run with a J-beta primer mix and a sample-barcoded 5' primer. A template-switch 5' adaptor carrying 12 random nucleotides introduced a unique molecular identifier onto each TCR beta cDNA molecule. Each sample yielded at least 3 million CDR3-containing paired-end reads. The Mint cDNA synthesis kit, primed by a TRBC-specific oligonucleotide, was used to synthesize first-strand cDNA from all RNA. Following uracil-DNA glycosylase treatment, all cDNA underwent a first 18-cycle PCR with the universal primers M1SS and BC2_uni_R. Per the original workflow: For normalization, 1 million high-quality reads, each with a distinct molecular identifier, were randomly selected from each sample. Reads sharing molecular identifiers were discarded rather than binned into consensus sequences. MiTCR, run with a Q25 quality threshold and the strictest error-elimination algorithm, handled CDR3 identification, clonotype clustering and error correction. A nonparametric unseen species model with Euler transformation was used to estimate lower-bound total TCR beta diversity. TCRdb reprocessed the public reads (quality trimming at Q25 with fastp, clone calling with MiXCR) and kept in-frame beta chains. Entries are consolidated by CDR3 protein sequence, retaining the most common genes and DNA. The V and J calls and clone size are TCRdb's, not the authors'. The sample yields about 1.1 million distinct CDR3 sequences; around two fifths were counted once. Approximately 14% of the sample comes from the top ten.

The chain couples TRBV7-8 to TRBJ2-1; TRBD1 is perhaps the D gene, given 5 matching bases. This receptor was taken from a man between 18 and 35 years old in good health. Sequencing used blood. The DNA sequence is TGTGCCAGCAGCTTTAAGACAGCGAGCTCCTACAATGAGCAGTTCTTC. Translation gives CASSFKTASSYNEQFF.